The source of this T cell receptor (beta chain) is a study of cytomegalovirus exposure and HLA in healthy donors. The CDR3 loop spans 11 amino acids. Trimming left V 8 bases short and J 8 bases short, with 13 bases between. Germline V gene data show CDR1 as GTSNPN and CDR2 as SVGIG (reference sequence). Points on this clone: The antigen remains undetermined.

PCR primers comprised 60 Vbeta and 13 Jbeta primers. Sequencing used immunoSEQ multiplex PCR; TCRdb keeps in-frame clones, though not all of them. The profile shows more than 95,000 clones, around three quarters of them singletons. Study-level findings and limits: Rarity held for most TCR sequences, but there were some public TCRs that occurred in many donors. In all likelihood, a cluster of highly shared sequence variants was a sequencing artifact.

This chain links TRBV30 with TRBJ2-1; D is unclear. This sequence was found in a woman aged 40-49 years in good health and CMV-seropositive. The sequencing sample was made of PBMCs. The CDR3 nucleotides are TGTGCCGCGAGTAGTATAGATGAGCAGTTCTTC. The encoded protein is CAASSIDEQFF.